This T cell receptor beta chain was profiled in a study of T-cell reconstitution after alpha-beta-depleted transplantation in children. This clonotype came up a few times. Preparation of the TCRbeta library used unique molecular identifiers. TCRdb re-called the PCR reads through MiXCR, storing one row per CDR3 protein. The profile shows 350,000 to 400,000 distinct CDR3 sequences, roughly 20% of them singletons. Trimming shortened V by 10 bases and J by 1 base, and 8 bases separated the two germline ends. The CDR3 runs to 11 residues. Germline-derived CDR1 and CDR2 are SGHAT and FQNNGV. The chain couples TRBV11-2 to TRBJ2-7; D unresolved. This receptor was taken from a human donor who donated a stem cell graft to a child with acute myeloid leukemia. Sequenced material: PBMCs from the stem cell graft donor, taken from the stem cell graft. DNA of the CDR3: TGTGCCACCGCGAGATCCTACGAGCAGTACTTC. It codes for CATARSYEQYF.